Sequencing of this T cell receptor (beta chain) was carried out in a study of response to subunit inactivated influenza vaccine. Study findings and constraints: Authors suggested seasonal influenza vaccinations each recruit few new T cells.

Trimming removed 5 bases from V and 5 bases from J, with 10 bases in between. Looked up from germline, CDR1 is DFQATT and CDR2 is SNEGSKA (reference sequence). The CDR3 consists of 13 residues. TCRdb re-called the RT-PCR reads through MiXCR, storing one row per CDR3 protein. The table includes 150,000 to 200,000 distinct CDR3 sequences, under 13% detected once. This clonotype showed up just a few times. Its antigen is undetermined. This receptor was identified in a man aged 45-65 years who received an inactivated influenza vaccine. The sample consisted of non-naive T cells sorted from PBMCs, taken 40 to 50 days after vaccination. The chain recombines TRBV20-1 with TRBJ1-6; D not resolved. CDR3 protein: CSARGRNNSPLHF. CDR3 coding DNA: TGCAGTGCTCGCGGACGGAATAATTCACCCCTCCACTTT.